The 27 T cell receptor beta chains in this list originate from one sample, sequenced in a study of early T cells in non-severe SARS-CoV-2 infection. In TCRdb, the 5' RACE reads were re-called with MiXCR into one record per CDR3 protein. This sample has approximately 74,000 distinct CDR3 sequences; 14% to 15% occur once, and the top ten carry approximately 11%. The sequenced sample consisted of whole blood. The receptors shown here come from an adult who was a healthcare worker with PCR-confirmed SARS-CoV-2 infection or an uninfected control (not recorded which).

This clonotype was seen a few times. V usage is TRBV11-3 and J usage is TRBJ2-2; 8 nucleotides line up with TRBD2. The CDR3 is 14 residues long. The ends lost 5 bases at V and 7 bases at J; junction bases unmatched: 6. Germline V CDR1 and CDR2: SGHNT, YENEEA. The CDR3, as DNA: TGTGCCAGCAGCCCGGGCGCGGGGGGCGGGGAGCTGTTTTTT. Its protein product is CASSPGAGGGELFF.

The chain combines TRBV19 with TRBJ1-2, with D possibly matching TRBD1 (6 bases). CDR1 and CDR2 (germline): LNHDA, SQIVND (reference sequence). The CDR3 loop spans 14 amino acids. V was shortened by 3 bases and J by 8 bases, with 16 bases between the two germline ends. The DNA for the CDR3 is TGTGCCAGTAGTATTGCTGGGGGGGCGCAAGGCTACACCTTC. Amino acid sequence: CASSIAGGAQGYTF.

This clonotype was seen only a few times. This chain connects TRBV28 to TRBJ2-5; no definite D call. Germline CDR1 and CDR2: MDHEN and SYDVKM. This CDR3 comprises 16 residues. V was shortened by 3 bases and J by 7 bases, with 21 bases between the two germline ends. In nucleotides, the CDR3 is TGTGCCAGCAGTTTTATAAACCAGGCTCTGAGCGTGACCCAGTACTTC. Protein sequence: CASSFINQALSVTQYF. Supplemented by reference TRBV28 and TRBJ2-5, the full variable domain reads DVKVTQSSRYLVKRTGEKVFLECVQDMDHENMFWYRQDPGLGLRLIYFSYDVKMKEKGDIPEGYSVSREKKERFSLILESASTNQTSMYLCASSFINQALSVTQYFGPGTRLLVL.

Only one count was recorded for this clonotype. The gene calls are TRBV5-1 and TRBJ2-3; D remains unclear. Per germline, CDR1 SGHRS and CDR2 YFSETQ. This CDR3 has 14 residues. The ends were cut back, 0 bases at V and 3 bases at J, with 8 bases in the middle. DNA of the CDR3: TGCGCCAGCAGCTTGGAACAGCCAACAGATACGCAGTATTTT. Its protein product is CASSLEQPTDTQYF.

This clonotype has at least ten counts. The chain couples TRBV11-2 to TRBJ2-7; possible D gene TRBD1, 5 bases. There are 15 residues in the CDR3. V was cut by 5 bases and J by 2 bases, with 16 bases left in between. Germline V lookup: CDR1 SGHAT, CDR2 FQNNGV. The CDR3 DNA reads TGTGCCAGCAGCACCCCAGGGCCCAGAGCCTACGAGCAGTACTTC. This gives the protein CASSTPGPRAYEQYF.

A remark on this clonotype: One end of the junction is discordant with germline, which a read error may explain. CDR3 amino acids: CASNPGGGTILSF. DNA of the CDR3: TGTGCCAGCAACCCAGGAGGGGGAACTATTCTCTCCTTC. The rearrangement uses TRBV27 and TRBJ1-2; D possibly corresponds to TRBD1 (6 bases). From germline, CDR1 is MNHEY and CDR2 SMNVEV (reference sequence). CDR3 size: 13 residues.

This clonotype has only a few counts. The J gene is TRBJ2-7, the V gene TRBV6-6; 12 bases map to TRBD2. CDR1 and CDR2 (germline): MNHNY, SVGAGI (reference sequence). CDR3 length equals 18 residues. After removal of 0 bases from V and 6 bases from J, the junction contained 12 bases not matched to a gene. The CDR3 DNA is TGTGCCAGCAGTTACTCGAGTCTAGCGGGGGGGCACCCATCCGAGCAGTACTTC. Amino acid sequence: CASSYSSLAGGHPSEQYF.

This chain connects TRBV7-2 to TRBJ2-5; 9 nucleotides align to TRBD1. The CDR3 loop spans 14 amino acids. Germline CDR1 reads SGHTA; CDR2 reads FQGNSA. The trim removed 5 bases at V and 5 bases at J, leaving 6 bases unmatched. CDR3 loop: CASSPWTGAETQYF. Written as DNA, the CDR3 is TGTGCCAGCAGCCCCTGGACAGGGGCCGAGACCCAGTACTTC.

The chain employs TRBV28 and TRBJ1-2; D is undetermined. V was pared by 5 bases and J by 0 bases, with 16 bases between. Germline lookup yields CDR1 MDHEN and CDR2 SYDVKM. This CDR3 has 16 amino acids. CDR3: CASSPLPQAANYGYTF. CDR3 bases: TGTGCCAGCAGTCCCCTCCCCCAGGCAGCTAACTATGGCTACACCTTC.

Only a few counts were recorded for this clonotype. The chain employs TRBV30 and TRBJ2-3; tentatively, D is TRBD1 (6 bases). The CDR3 length is 17 residues. CDR1 and CDR2 (germline): GTSNPN, SVGIG (reference sequence). V dropped 7 bases and J dropped 4 bases, with 27 bases sitting between them. CDR3 bases: TGTGCCTCTAGGGCAGGGGACAACCAACCAAGCCCAGATACGCAGTATTTT. Its translation: CASRAGDNQPSPDTQYF.

This clonotype has at least ten counts. This chain joins TRBV2 and TRBJ2-5; TRBD1 matches 8 bases. The CDR3 has 14 residues. CDR1 and CDR2 from the germline V gene are SNHLY and FYNNEI. With 6 bases clipped from V and 7 bases from J, the junction kept 10 bases outside the gene matches. CDR3 region: CASRTGAPSGTQYF. As DNA, the CDR3 is TGTGCCAGCAGGACAGGGGCCCCTTCGGGGACCCAGTACTTC.

This clonotype was observed a handful of times. The J gene is TRBJ1-4, the V gene TRBV19; D not resolved. The germline CDR1 and CDR2 sequences are LNHDA and SQIVND (reference sequence). The CDR3 has 11 residues. With 7 bases removed from V and 8 bases from J, the gap between germline ends came to 8 bases. The CDR3 is CASTEDEKLFF. The CDR3 coding sequence is TGTGCCAGTACCGAGGACGAAAAACTGTTTTTT.

There are a few counts of this clonotype. V gene TRBV30 combines with J gene TRBJ2-3; 9 nucleotides line up with TRBD1. This CDR3 comprises 12 residues. V gave up 7 bases and J gave up 4 bases; unmatched junction bases: 3. Germline CDR1 GTSNPN, CDR2 SVGIG (reference sequence). CDR3 nucleotides: TGTGCCTCAGACAGGGGGGCAGATACGCAGTATTTT. Translating gives CASDRGADTQYF.

Only a few counts were recorded for this clonotype. The chain's CDR3 is CATSLRGNTNEKLFF. Here the CDR3 DNA reads TGTGCCACCAGCCTGAGGGGGAATACTAATGAAAAACTGTTTTTT. This chain uses TRBV15 with TRBJ1-4; D might be TRBD1 (6 bases). The CDR3 runs 15 residues. In germline, CDR1 is LNHNV, CDR2 YYDKDF (reference sequence). V was cut by 5 bases and J by 2 bases, with 12 bases left in between.

Ten or more counts support this clonotype. The chain joins TRBV7-2 to TRBJ1-6; D is ambiguous. The CDR3 consists of 14 residues. V lost 5 bases, J lost 1 base, and 6 bases lay in between. Germline assignment: CDR1 SGHTA and CDR2 FQGNSA. This chain's CDR3 is CASSGFSYNSPLHF. The CDR3 DNA reads TGTGCCAGCAGCGGATTTTCCTATAATTCACCCCTCCACTTT.

This clonotype was counted between two and nine times. The chain links TRBV7-9 to TRBJ2-7; TRBD1 aligns across 7 bases. The germline gives CDR1 SEHNR, CDR2 FQNEAQ (reference sequence). This CDR3 has 15 amino acids. Trimming removed 7 bases from V and 2 bases from J; junction bases left unmatched: 11. The CDR3 spells CASISDRGGPYEQYF. The DNA for the CDR3 is TGTGCCAGCATCTCGGACAGAGGGGGCCCCTACGAGCAGTACTTC.

This rearrangement joins TRBV9 to TRBJ2-2; 9 nucleotides match TRBD2. CDR1 is SGDLS and CDR2 is YYNGEE in the germline V gene. The junction had 3 bases not matched to a gene; V was cut back by 2 bases and J by 7 bases. This CDR3 is 14 amino acids long. The CDR3 loop is CASSVGTSYGELFF. Here the CDR3 DNA reads TGTGCCAGCAGCGTCGGGACTAGCTACGGGGAGCTGTTTTTT.

J is TRBJ1-4 and V is TRBV7-9; no clear D gene. The CDR3 loop spans 16 amino acids. V shed 1 base and J shed 2 bases, with 11 bases lying between them. The germline V gene encodes CDR1 SEHNR and CDR2 FQNEAQ (reference sequence). The CDR3 nucleotides read TGTGCCAGCAGCTTAGAGGGCCAGCCGACTAATGAAAAACTGTTTTTT. Translation: CASSLEGQPTNEKLFF.

The chain couples TRBV7-9 to TRBJ2-3, with 9 nucleotides matching TRBD2. This CDR3 spans 16 amino acids. Germline V lookup: CDR1 SEHNR, CDR2 FQNEAQ (reference sequence). The junction had 4 bases not matched to a gene; V was cut back by 1 base and J by 2 bases. Here the CDR3 DNA reads TGTGCCAGCAGCTTAGGGAGACTAGCGGACACAGATACGCAGTATTTT. Encoded protein: CASSLGRLADTDTQYF.

This clonotype showed up just a few times. V and J are TRBV9 and TRBJ2-2, with TRBD1 identical over 7 bases. With V trimmed by 0 bases and J by 7 bases, 6 bases remained unmatched. Germline CDR1 is SGDLS and CDR2 is YYNGEE. The CDR3 extends over 15 amino acids. CDR3 sequence: CASSVGTGGIGELFF. The CDR3, as DNA: TGTGCCAGCAGCGTAGGGACAGGAGGAATCGGGGAGCTGTTTTTT.

The chain employs TRBV28 and TRBJ1-3; D not resolved. CDR3 length: 14 residues. V shed 3 bases and J shed 4 bases, with 10 bases lying between them. Germline CDR1 MDHEN, CDR2 SYDVKM. The CDR3 region is CASSFIGSGNTIYF. CDR3 bases: TGTGCCAGCAGTTTCATAGGGTCGGGAAACACCATATATTTT.

The V and J genes are TRBV12-3 or TRBV12-4 and TRBJ1-1, with D tentatively TRBD1 (6 bases). V lost 3 bases and J 9 bases, leaving 17 bases between the germline ends. The CDR3 has 14 amino acids. CDR3 sequence: CASSFLGGQQKAFF. DNA for the CDR3: TGTGCCAGCAGTTTCCTTGGGGGACAACAAAAAGCTTTCTTT.

The CDR3 region is CASSLRTGALQETQYF. The CDR3 coding sequence is TGTGCCAGCAGCTTAAGAACGGGGGCCCTCCAAGAGACCCAGTACTTC. The chain combines TRBV11-3 with TRBJ2-5; D tentatively fits TRBD1 or TRBD2 (6 bases each). CDR1 and CDR2 from the germline V gene are SGHNT and YENEEA. V was trimmed by 2 bases and J by 1 base, leaving 14 bases between them. CDR3 length: 16 amino acids.

This clonotype was detected a few times. This chain uses TRBV19 with TRBJ1-5, with D unresolved. The germline V gene encodes CDR1 LNHDA and CDR2 SQIVND (reference sequence). The CDR3 has 15 amino acids. V was cut by 0 bases and J by 7 bases, with 13 bases left in between. The CDR3 coding sequence is TGTGCCAGTAGTATAGAATCGGGGATGGGGCAGCCCCAGCATTTT. Translation: CASSIESGMGQPQHF.

The chain recombines TRBV20-1 with TRBJ2-2; D is perhaps TRBD1 or TRBD2 (5 bases each). Germline V CDR1 and CDR2: DFQATT, SNEGSKA (reference sequence). This CDR3 contains 16 residues. With 5 bases removed from V and 0 bases from J, the gap between germline ends came to 16 bases. CDR3 sequence: CSASKSGTTNTGELFF. CDR3 sequence (DNA): TGCAGTGCTTCCAAATCCGGGACCACGAACACCGGGGAGCTGTTTTTT.

The gene calls are TRBV5-4 and TRBJ2-5; TRBD2 agrees at 10 bases. V trimming: 1 base; J trimming: 5 bases; junction bases outside the gene matches: 5. The V gene's germline CDR1 is SGHNT and CDR2 YYREEE (reference sequence). This CDR3 comprises 15 residues. This CDR3 reads CASSLPSGGRETQYF. The CDR3 region has the DNA TGTGCCAGCAGCTTGCCTAGCGGGGGCCGGGAGACCCAGTACTTC.

V usage is TRBV7-3 and J usage is TRBJ2-1, with D perhaps TRBD1 or TRBD2 (5 bases each). Trimming took off 4 bases at V and 7 bases at J, with 17 bases between the two ends. The CDR3 spans 15 residues. CDR1 SGHTA and CDR2 FQGTGA come from the germline V gene. CDR3 coding DNA: TGTGCCAGCAGCTCCCAGAGAGGGGCAGGGAATGAGCAGTTCTTC. Translation: CASSSQRGAGNEQFF.